A single sample gave rise to the 27 T cell receptor beta chains below, sequenced in a study of blood T cells in healthy people across ages. Combining a sample-barcoded 5' primer with a J-beta primer mix, a second PCR ran for about 6 to 12 cycles. Via MiXCR, TCRdb re-called the 5' RACE reads, giving one row per CDR3 protein. The top ten hold 7% to 9% of the sample, which has about 1,500,000 distinct CDR3 sequences, roughly 40% seen once. Sequencing input: blood. The receptors were gathered from a young woman in good health.

The chain has TRBV6-6 and TRBJ1-2; D uncertain. The V gene's germline CDR1 is MNHNY and CDR2 SVGAGI (reference sequence). The CDR3 sequence is 15 residues long. V lost 2 bases and J 1 base, leaving 11 bases between the germline ends. The CDR3 sequence: CASSYKSDVNYGYTF. CDR3 in DNA: TGTGCCAGCAGTTACAAGTCGGACGTTAACTATGGCTACACCTTC.

This chain joins TRBV6-1 and TRBJ1-1; weak D call: TRBD1 (6 bases). This CDR3 is 17 amino acids long. Germline CDR1 is MNHNS and CDR2 is SASEGT. Trimming cost V 6 bases and J 0 bases, with 20 bases left between them. CDR3 nucleotides: TGTGCCAGCAGCCGTCAACTGGACAGTCCCATGAACACTGAAGCTTTCTTT. Protein product: CASSRQLDSPMNTEAFF.

The chain employs TRBV3-1 and TRBJ1-2; D gene ambiguous. This CDR3 is built from 13 residues. Germline CDR1 LGHDT, CDR2 YNNKEL (reference sequence). V gave up 4 bases and J gave up 4 bases, with 10 bases separating them. The chain's CDR3 is CASSPNLGYGYTF. The CDR3 DNA is TGTGCCAGCAGCCCGAATCTCGGCTATGGCTACACCTTC.

CDR3 sequence: CASSMESETQYF. The CDR3 nucleotides are TGTGCCAGCAGCATGGAGAGTGAGACCCAGTACTTC. The rearrangement joins TRBV7-9 to TRBJ2-5; D uncertain. V gave up 5 bases and J gave up 5 bases, with 9 bases separating them. The germline CDR1 and CDR2 sequences are SEHNR and FQNEAQ (reference sequence). The CDR3 covers 12 residues.

This chain links TRBV4-2 with TRBJ2-2; tentatively, D is TRBD2 (5 bases). Germline V gene sequence: CDR1 LGHNA, CDR2 YNFKEQ. This CDR3 is 11 amino acids long. The germline V and J ends were trimmed by 8 bases and 5 bases, with 6 bases remaining between them. This CDR3 reads CASERTGELFF. The CDR3 coding sequence is TGTGCCAGCGAGCGGACCGGGGAGCTGTTTTTT.

The chain has TRBV7-9 and TRBJ2-7; 10 nucleotides align to TRBD2. The CDR3 extends over 14 amino acids. Germline CDR1 SEHNR, CDR2 FQNEAQ (reference sequence). The V gene end was trimmed by 5 bases and the J gene end by 3 bases; junction bases not matched to a gene: 4. DNA for the CDR3: TGTGCCAGCAGCGCAACTAGCGGGATCTACGAGCAGTACTTC. This encodes CASSATSGIYEQYF.

This clonotype was observed a handful of times. The chain recombines TRBV4-1 with TRBJ1-1; D is possibly TRBD1 (5 bases). Germline lookup yields CDR1 MGHRA and CDR2 YSYEKL. The CDR3 loop spans 14 amino acids. Trimming took off 2 bases at V and 1 base at J, with 8 bases between the two ends. The CDR3, as DNA: TGCGCCAGCAGCCAAAGGGGCGAGAACACTGAAGCTTTCTTT. Protein product: CASSQRGENTEAFF.

The gene calls are TRBV6-1 and TRBJ2-7, with 9 bases identical to TRBD2. The germline V gene has CDR1 MNHNS and CDR2 SASEGT. With 6 bases clipped from V and 1 base from J, the junction kept 4 bases outside the gene matches. The CDR3 covers 14 residues. The DNA for the CDR3 is TGTGCCAGCAGGTCGGCGGGGGGGTCCTACGAGCAGTACTTC. This gives the protein CASRSAGGSYEQYF.

The genes are TRBV6-4 and TRBJ2-1, with 11 bases aligning to TRBD2. CDR3 length equals 15 residues. V lost 6 bases to trimming and J lost 6 bases; unmatched junction nucleotides: 7. The germline gives CDR1 MRHNA, CDR2 SNTAGT. The CDR3 DNA is TGTGCCAGCAGCTATGTAGCGGGGGGGCGCAATGAGCAGTTCTTC. It translates to CASSYVAGGRNEQFF.

CDR3 sequence reads: CSARDSTTGDAATQYF. The DNA of the CDR3 is TGCAGTGCGAGGGACTCCACAACGGGAGATGCGGCGACCCAGTACTTC. V is TRBV20-1 and J is TRBJ2-7; maybe TRBD2 (6 bases). With the DNA end fitting TRBJ2-5 better, the J assignment may be wrong. The germline V gene encodes CDR1 DFQATT and CDR2 SNEGSKA (reference sequence). CDR3 length: 16 amino acids.

The chain links TRBV10-1 to TRBJ2-1; 12 nucleotides align to TRBD2. The CDR3 runs 16 residues. Germline V gene sequence: CDR1 WNHNN, CDR2 SYGVQD (reference sequence). J was trimmed by 5 bases and V by 6 bases; bases with no gene match: 8. CDR3 region: CASSEIPSGRDNEQFF. CDR3 nucleotides: TGCGCCAGCAGCGAGATTCCTAGCGGGAGGGACAATGAGCAGTTCTTC.

This clonotype was counted once. The chain links TRBV14 to TRBJ2-4, with TRBD1 identical over 9 bases. CDR1 and CDR2 from the germline V gene are SGHDN and FVKESK. V dropped 3 bases and J dropped 5; count of bases not matched to a gene: 5. This CDR3 spans 15 amino acids. The CDR3 is CASSQKQGAENIQYF. The CDR3 bases are TGTGCCAGCAGCCAGAAACAGGGGGCGGAAAACATTCAGTACTTC.

This clonotype was counted between two and nine times. J is TRBJ1-6 and V is TRBV6-6; 10 bases fit TRBD1. J lost 6 bases, V lost 6 bases, and 8 bases had no gene match. Germline V gives CDR1 MNHNY, CDR2 SVGAGI (reference sequence). This CDR3 has 16 amino acids. CDR3 nucleotides: TGTGCCAGCAGCCCTGGGACAGGGGCCAGTAATTCACCCCTCCACTTT. This gives the protein CASSPGTGASNSPLHF.

The gene calls are TRBV6-6 and TRBJ2-7; 13 bases are a match to TRBD2. This CDR3 region has 14 residues. Trimming at V came to 5 bases and at J to 4 bases, leaving 2 bases not matched to a gene. Germline CDR1 is MNHNY and CDR2 is SVGAGI (reference sequence). The chain's CDR3 is CASSRGLAGYEQYF. Written as DNA, the CDR3 is TGTGCCAGCAGTCGGGGACTAGCGGGGTACGAGCAGTACTTC.

The chain carries TRBV6-1 and TRBJ2-1; a weak D match, TRBD1 (5 bases). The germline V gene has CDR1 MNHNS and CDR2 SASEGT. The CDR3 length is 15 residues. V lost 5 bases and J lost 9, with 20 bases in between. The CDR3 sequence: CASSTPQAVRFEQFF. The CDR3 DNA sequence: TGTGCCAGCAGTACCCCACAGGCGGTTAGGTTTGAGCAGTTCTTC.

This clonotype was observed a handful of times. The CDR3 bases are TGCGCCAGCAGCCGCGGTTGGGGGACTAGCGGAGCCTCCTACGAGCAGTACTTC. It encodes CASSRGWGTSGASYEQYF. J is TRBJ2-7 and V is TRBV4-1; the match to TRBD2 covers 11 bases. Germline V CDR1 and CDR2: MGHRA, YSYEKL. The CDR3 runs 18 residues. The V and J ends lost 4 bases and 0 bases, in that order; junction bases with no gene match: 11.

A word on this clonotype: A much larger clone differs from this one at a single base, so this may be a read error. This chain joins TRBV14 and TRBJ2-5; D perhaps matches TRBD2 (5 bases). Germline values: CDR1 SGHDN, CDR2 FVKESK. The length of the CDR3 is 11 residues. The CDR3 region is CVSSSQWEQYF. CDR3 in DNA: TGTGTCAGCAGCTCCCAATGGGAGCAGTACTTC. The complete variable domain, with remaining parts taken from reference TRBV14 and TRBJ2-5, reads EAGVTQFPSHSVIEKGQTVTLRCDPISGHDNLYWYRRVMGKEIKFLLHFVKESKQDESGMPNNRFLAERTGGTYSTLKVQPAELEDSGVYFCVSSSQWEQYFGPGTRLLVL.

This clonotype was picked up a small number of times. The CDR3, as DNA: TGTGCCACCAGCAGAGCCGCCGTCACTAGCGAGACCCAGTACTTC. As protein: CATSRAAVTSETQYF. The gene calls are TRBV15 and TRBJ2-5; tentative D call: TRBD2 (6 bases). V lost 1 base to trimming and J lost 5 bases, with 14 bases between them. CDR1 is LNHNV and CDR2 is YYDKDF in the germline V gene (reference sequence). CDR3 length equals 15 residues.

The chain couples TRBV4-2 to TRBJ2-3; perhaps TRBD2 as D (6 bases). The V and J ends lost 4 bases and 5 bases respectively, with 16 bases between them. The germline CDR1 and CDR2 sequences are LGHNA and YNFKEQ. The CDR3 runs 15 residues. The DNA of the CDR3 is TGTGCCAGCAGCCGCGGGACTCTCCAGAGAGATACGCAGTATTTT. Protein: CASSRGTLQRDTQYF.

This chain uses TRBV19 with TRBJ2-7, with 7 positions matching TRBD1. CDR1 is LNHDA and CDR2 is SQIVND in the germline V gene (reference sequence). The ends lost 5 bases at V and 5 bases at J; junction bases unmatched: 6. CDR3 length: 13 amino acids. CDR3: CASSYGQVDEQYF. CDR3 DNA: TGTGCCAGTAGTTATGGACAGGTGGACGAGCAGTACTTC.

This clonotype was detected only a few times. The J gene is TRBJ2-7, the V gene TRBV5-6, with 8 bases fitting TRBD1. J was trimmed by 1 base and V by 3 bases; bases with no gene match: 9. Germline V gene sequence: CDR1 SGHDT, CDR2 YYEEEE. The length of the CDR3 is 16 residues. CDR3 protein: CASSSRGRTLSYEQYF. The CDR3 DNA reads TGTGCCAGCAGCTCCAGGGGGCGCACCTTATCCTACGAGCAGTACTTC.

This clonotype was seen a handful of times. The rearrangement links TRBV20-1 to TRBJ2-7, with D unresolved. There are 14 residues in the CDR3. V was cut by 1 base and J by 2 bases, with 12 bases left in between. Germline-derived CDR1 and CDR2 are DFQATT and SNEGSKA (reference sequence). CDR3 residues: CSARAPEYTYEQYF. For the CDR3, the DNA is TGCAGTGCTAGAGCGCCCGAATATACCTACGAGCAGTACTTC.

The DNA for the CDR3 is TGTGCCATCAGTGAGGCGATCGGACAGGGTAGCACAGATACGCAGTATTTT. Its translation is CAISEAIGQGSTDTQYF. The V gene is TRBV10-3, the J gene TRBJ2-3, with TRBD1 matching over 8 bases. The junction had 7 bases not matched to a gene; V was cut back by 2 bases and J by 0 bases. This CDR3 contains 17 residues. Germline V gene sequence: CDR1 ENHRY, CDR2 SYGVKD.

A few counts support this clonotype. This chain joins TRBV7-6 and TRBJ2-3, with D possibly TRBD2 on 6 matching bases. V lost 2 bases, J lost 0 bases, and 18 bases lay in between. The CDR3 has 18 residues. Per germline, CDR1 SGHVS and CDR2 FNYEAQ. The CDR3 DNA sequence: TGTGCCAGCAGCTTATCCCCCCCGGGAGCCCCAAGCACAGATACGCAGTATTTT. Amino acids: CASSLSPPGAPSTDTQYF.

The V and J genes are TRBV6-2 or TRBV6-3 and TRBJ2-5; 9 nucleotides match TRBD2. The CDR3 sequence is 17 residues long. J gave up 4 bases and V 0 bases, and 9 bases lay outside the gene matches. CDR1 and CDR2 from the germline V gene are MNHEY and SVGEGT. CDR3 sequence (DNA): TGTGCCAGCAGTTACTCGGGCGGGACTAGCCCAAGAGAGACCCAGTACTTC. Encoded protein: CASSYSGGTSPRETQYF.

This clonotype was detected only a few times. The genes are TRBV11-1 and TRBJ2-7; D is tentatively TRBD1 or TRBD2 (5 bases each). V was clipped by 3 bases and J by 0 bases, with 15 bases between them. The CDR3 has 16 residues. Germline CDR1 is SGHAT and CDR2 is FQDESV (reference sequence). CDR3 DNA: TGTGCCAGCAGCTTCGGGGCAGGGATCACCTCCTACGAGCAGTACTTC. It yields the protein CASSFGAGITSYEQYF.

In this sample, this clonotype turned up a few times. The gene calls are TRBV20-1 and TRBJ2-1; 7 bases fit TRBD2. Germline-derived CDR1 and CDR2 are DFQATT and SNEGSKA (reference sequence). This CDR3 is built from 16 residues. V shed 3 bases, J shed 8 bases, and the junction held 16 bases outside the gene matches. The CDR3 DNA follows: TGCAGTGCTAGTGGGGCTAGCGGTCCTAAGTCGGATGAGCAGTTCTTC. This translates into CSASGASGPKSDEQFF.